One sample yielded the 10 T cell receptor beta chains listed below, sequenced in a study of human T cells and chemical hapten exposure (dated by TCRdb to about 2021). Library generation was performed with RACE. The instrument given in TCRdb is NextSeq 500. TCRdb reanalyzed the raw reads on its own, using fastp at Q25 for trimming and MiXCR for clone calling, and kept in-frame beta chains. One record per CDR3 amino acid sequence lists the most common genes and DNA. This sample holds nearly 95,000 distinct CDR3 sequences; 11% were observed only once. The ten top clones hold over 2% of the sample. This specimen's time point label, interpreted: patch test 2, 6 weeks after DPC sensitization. What the treatment or condition label conveys for this sample: therapeutic diphenylcyclopropenone sensitization with weekly scalp DPC. The sample consisted of whole blood, taken in connection with sensitization to the hapten diphenylcyclopropenone (DPC). These receptors were taken from a man aged 35-49 years with alopecia areata. Some clones in this sample may be carry-over from other donors' samples.

This clonotype has just a few counts. The V call is TRBV28, the J call TRBJ1-4; 9 nucleotides line up with TRBD1. The CDR3 extends over 15 amino acids. CDR1 is MDHEN, CDR2 SYDVKM, per germline. V lost 2 bases to trimming and J lost 6 bases; unmatched junction nucleotides: 4. This chain's CDR3 is CASSLLTGGHEKLFF. CDR3 bases: TGTGCCAGCAGTTTACTGACAGGGGGACATGAAAAACTGTTTTTT. Full variable domain (outside the CDR3, taken from reference TRBV28 and TRBJ1-4): DVKVTQSSRYLVKRTGEKVFLECVQDMDHENMFWYRQDPGLGLRLIYFSYDVKMKEKGDIPEGYSVSREKKERFSLILESASTNQTSMYLCASSLLTGGHEKLFFGSGTQLSVL.

The table lists this clonotype with a few counts. The V call is TRBV6-6, the J call TRBJ1-4, with 7 bases aligning to TRBD1. The CDR3 has 16 amino acids. After removal of 6 bases from V and 5 bases from J, the junction contained 12 bases not matched to a gene. The germline V gene has CDR1 MNHNY and CDR2 SVGAGI (reference sequence). CDR3 protein: CASSLTGSINNEKLFF. The CDR3 DNA is TGTGCCAGCAGCCTGACAGGGTCGATAAACAATGAAAAACTGTTTTTT.

The chain recombines TRBV15 with TRBJ2-3; 10 bases are a match to TRBD2. CDR3 size: 17 residues. CDR1 and CDR2 (germline): LNHNV, YYDKDF (reference sequence). V shed 0 bases and J 2 bases; nucleotides not matched to a gene: 5. The CDR3, as DNA: TGTGCCACCAGCAGAGATACCCTAGCGGGGGCCACAGATACGCAGTATTTT. Amino acid sequence: CATSRDTLAGATDTQYF. The entire variable domain, with the rest obtained from reference TRBV15 and TRBJ2-3, is as follows: DAMVIQNPRYQVTQFGKPVTLSCSQTLNHNVMYWYQQKSSQAPKLLFHYYDKDFNNEADTPDNFQSRRPNTSFCFLDIRSPGLGDTAMYLCATSRDTLAGATDTQYFGPGTRLTVL.

This clonotype was seen a single time. V usage is TRBV19 and J usage is TRBJ1-2; TRBD1 matches 7 bases. This CDR3 comprises 17 residues. CDR1 is LNHDA, CDR2 SQIVND, per germline (reference sequence). J lost 2 bases, V lost 5 bases, and 14 bases had no gene match. CDR3 loop: CASSQWTGQTPNYGYTF. The CDR3 bases are TGTGCCAGTAGTCAATGGACAGGACAAACTCCCAACTATGGCTACACCTTC.

This clonotype showed up many times. The J gene is TRBJ2-1, the V gene TRBV11-1, with D possibly TRBD2 on 5 matching bases. Germline CDR1 is SGHAT and CDR2 is FQDESV (reference sequence). This CDR3 region has 12 residues. V lost 3 bases to trimming and J lost 8 bases, with 8 bases between them. CDR3 in amino acids: CASSFARDEQFF. DNA of the CDR3: TGTGCCAGCAGCTTCGCGCGGGATGAGCAGTTCTTC.

The V call is TRBV19, the J call TRBJ2-1; 10 bases line up with TRBD2. Germline V CDR1 and CDR2: LNHDA, SQIVND (reference sequence). This CDR3 has 15 residues. The J segment lost 9 bases and the V segment lost 6 bases, leaving 11 bases of the junction unmatched. Here the CDR3 reads CASSALAGGRGEQFF. CDR3 nucleotides: TGTGCCAGTAGCGCCTTAGCGGGAGGTCGGGGTGAGCAGTTCTTC.

This clonotype has only a few counts. The chain employs TRBV11-3 and TRBJ2-7; 11 bases are shared with TRBD1. This CDR3 spans 16 amino acids. Germline CDR1 reads SGHNT; CDR2 reads YENEEA. V trimming: 1 base; J trimming: 5 bases; junction bases outside the gene matches: 7. The CDR3 reads CASSLGTGGGMDEQYF. DNA of the CDR3: TGTGCCAGCAGCTTAGGGACAGGGGGCGGAATGGACGAGCAGTACTTC.

The chain is built from TRBV12-3 or TRBV12-4 and TRBJ2-7; 11 nucleotides agree with TRBD2. This CDR3 comprises 18 residues. J was trimmed by 2 bases and V by 6 bases; bases with no gene match: 15. The CDR3 nucleotides read TGTGCCAGCAGACTCCCCAGAGTTGCTAGCGGGAGGACCTACGAGCAGTACGTC. This encodes CASRLPRVASGRTYEQYV.

This rearrangement joins TRBV5-4 to TRBJ2-1; TRBD1 aligns across 8 bases. The CDR3 is made up of 14 amino acids. The germline CDR1 and CDR2 sequences are SGHNT and YYREEE (reference sequence). Unmatched junction bases numbered 3, after V lost 1 base and J lost 6 bases. The CDR3 DNA follows: TGTGCCAGCAGCTTGCCAGGGGGCACCAATGAGCAGTTCTTC. Amino acids: CASSLPGGTNEQFF. Full variable domain (outside the CDR3, taken from reference TRBV5-4 and TRBJ2-1): ETGVTQSPTHLIKTRGQQVTLRCSSQSGHNTVSWYQQALGQGPQFIFQYYREEENGRGNFPPRFSGLQFPNYSSELNVNALELDDSALYLCASSLPGGTNEQFFGPGTRLTVL.

DNA of the CDR3: TGCAGTGCTCCAGACAGGGGCACAGATACGCAGTATTTT. Its protein is CSAPDRGTDTQYF. The chain uses TRBV20-1 and TRBJ2-3; TRBD1 aligns across 7 bases. From germline, CDR1 is DFQATT and CDR2 SNEGSKA (reference sequence). This CDR3 comprises 13 residues. The ends lost 5 bases at V and 1 base at J; junction bases unmatched: 3.